This record covers a single T cell receptor (beta chain). The CDR3 is made up of 16 amino acids. Germline V gene sequence: CDR1 MGHRA, CDR2 YSYEKL. V lost 0 bases and J lost 7, with 19 bases in between. This entry belongs to a study of cytomegalovirus exposure and HLA in healthy donors. Clones were sequenced by immunoSEQ multiplex PCR, and TCRdb holds only the in-frame ones, with some missing. The sample includes about 200,000 clones, almost 90% of them seen just once. The receptor's source is a woman aged 18-29 years in good health and CMV-seronegative. Sequencing used PBMCs. The chain combines TRBV4-1 with TRBJ2-7; D unclear. In nucleotides, the CDR3 is TGCGCCAGCAGCCAAGATGCTGCAGCCACAGTCTGGGAGCAGTACTTC. Translated: CASSQDAAATVWEQYF.